This T cell receptor beta chain was obtained from a study of shared clonotypes between healthy human individuals. Looking at the study overall: Ranging from 18 to 49 in age, donors were a couple of women and a few men.

Only CD45RO-negative cells positively selected for CCR7 counted as naive CD8 cells, so terminally differentiated effector memory CD45RA+ cells were excluded. Free of recent acute infections or vaccinations, the donors were healthy HIV-negative adults. In the case of this clone: The target antigen is unknown.

General study findings and limits: Non-shared clonotypes were found to have lower generation probabilities than the clonotypes that were shared by all four of the sorted-subset donors. The sharing of about 5% of naive CD4 clonotypes was seen across a few donors.

Profiled with immunoSEQ multiplex PCR; TCRdb holds only in-frame clones, not every one. The table has about 1.9 million clones, over 85% seen once. In germline, CDR1 is SGHDT, CDR2 YYEEEE. Trimming took 0 bases from V and 7 from J, leaving 11 bases between them. The CDR3 extends over 13 amino acids. The chain employs TRBV5-6 and TRBJ2-7; no clear D gene. This TCR derives from a man aged 18 to 30 in good health. Some clones in this sample may be carry-over from other donors' samples. The source material was naive CD8+ T cells from PBMCs. Written as DNA, the CDR3 is TGTGCCAGCAGCTTGGGGACGAACAAAGAGCAGTACTTC. It yields the protein CASSLGTNKEQYF.